The 2 T cell receptor beta chains given below trace back to one sample, sequenced in a study of T cell responses to AZD1222 COVID-19 vaccine (dated by TCRdb to the early 2020s). Explained via the paper, the time point label denotes: baseline before first vaccination. The library was produced with the immunoSEQ multiplex PCR assay. TCRdb limited this immuneACCESS table to in-frame rearrangements with V and J called. A share of clones is missing; checked studies link under half to unresolved V genes, and the rest is unexplained. For this sample there are some 140,000 clones; under 95% appear just once. In total, the top ten clones hold about 3.2% of the sample. Source: peripheral blood, taken on day 0 of AZD1222 vaccination. The receptors stem from an adult in good health.

The V and J genes are TRBV7-9 and TRBJ2-1, with D tentatively TRBD1 (7 bases). Trimming removed 8 bases at V and 0 bases at J, with 14 bases between. The CDR3 extends over 15 amino acids. The germline V gene has CDR1 SEHNR and CDR2 FQNEAQ (reference sequence). The chain's CDR3 is CASPGQEGSYNEQFF. CDR3 nucleotide sequence: TGTGCCAGCCCAGGACAGGAGGGCTCCTACAATGAGCAGTTCTTC.

The chain recombines TRBV27 with TRBJ2-7, with D perhaps TRBD2 (5 bases). Germline loops: CDR1 MNHEY, CDR2 SMNVEV (reference sequence). With 5 bases removed from V and 3 bases from J, the gap between germline ends came to 11 bases. The CDR3 spans 13 residues. CDR3: CASSPGIDYEQYF. As DNA, the CDR3 is TGTGCCAGCAGTCCCGGGATCGACTACGAGCAGTACTTC.